Presented here are 26 T cell receptor beta chains from one specimen sequenced in a study of cytomegalovirus exposure and HLA in healthy donors. The PCR was carried out with 60 Vbeta primers and 13 Jbeta primers. Sequencing used immunoSEQ multiplex PCR; TCRdb keeps in-frame clones, though not all of them. The table records some 160,000 clones, more than 70% of them present only once. Material for sequencing was PBMCs. All receptors derive from a woman aged 40 to 50 in good health and CMV-seronegative.

The rearrangement uses TRBV4-1 and TRBJ2-5; 15 nucleotides agree with TRBD2. Per the germline V gene, CDR1 is MGHRA and CDR2 is YSYEKL. The V segment lost 4 bases and the J segment 4 bases; nucleotides outside the gene matches: 4. This CDR3 has 16 residues. The CDR3 nucleotides are TGCGCCAGCAGCCCCCGGACTAGCGGGGGGGGAGAGACCCAGTACTTC. Translated, it gives CASSPRTSGGGETQYF.

CDR3: CSVRGLAGVISYEQYF. DNA of the CDR3: TGCAGCGTACGGGGACTAGCGGGCGTAATCTCCTACGAGCAGTACTTC. The chain couples TRBV29-1 to TRBJ2-7; 12 bases line up with TRBD2. V gave up 6 bases and J gave up 0 bases; unmatched junction bases: 9. The germline CDR1 and CDR2 sequences are SQVTM and ANQGSEA. The CDR3 covers 16 residues.

This chain links TRBV7-9 with TRBJ1-5; no definite D call. V was shortened by 1 base and J by 4 bases, with 11 bases between the two germline ends. Germline CDR1 SEHNR, CDR2 FQNEAQ (reference sequence). CDR3 size: 15 residues. CDR3 coding DNA: TGTGCCAGCAGCTTAGGTCACACGAAAAATCAGCCCCAGCATTTT. Its protein product is CASSLGHTKNQPQHF.

The rearrangement links TRBV18 to TRBJ1-1; 7 positions match TRBD1. Trimming took 5 bases from V and 0 from J; bases not matched to a gene: 9. The CDR3 runs 16 residues. The germline CDR1 and CDR2 sequences are KGHSH and LQKENI. CDR3 protein: CASSSRQGRMNTEAFF. The CDR3 DNA follows: TGTGCCAGCTCATCCCGACAGGGTCGAATGAACACTGAAGCTTTCTTT.

The rearrangement links TRBV6-4 to TRBJ1-1, with TRBD1 matching over 7 bases. Germline CDR1 is MRHNA and CDR2 is SNTAGT. V lost 5 bases to trimming and J lost 4 bases; unmatched junction nucleotides: 4. CDR3 size: 13 residues. CDR3 loop: CASSIEGATEAFF. CDR3 coding DNA: TGTGCCAGCAGTATCGAGGGGGCCACTGAAGCTTTCTTT.

CDR3 sequence: CASSLGGQRPSPLHF. In DNA, the CDR3 is TGTGCCAGCAGCTTGGGCGGACAGCGACCATCACCCCTCCACTTT. V is TRBV5-8 and J is TRBJ1-6; a possible D gene is TRBD1 (6 bases). CDR3 length: 15 amino acids. Trimming removed 0 bases at V and 10 bases at J, with 14 bases between. Germline CDR1 SGHTS, CDR2 YDEGEE.

This clone was counted a few times. The chain joins TRBV28 to TRBJ2-5; 9 bases are shared with TRBD1. With the DNA end fitting TRBJ2-7 better, the J assignment may be wrong. Looked up from germline, CDR1 is MDHEN and CDR2 is SYDVKM. The CDR3 has 18 residues. CDR3 nucleotide sequence: TGTGCCAGCAGTTCATTCGGACAGGGGTCAGAGAAGTTCTACGAGCAGTACTTC. It encodes CASSSFGQGSEKFYEQYF.

A few counts support this clone. V usage is TRBV7-9 and J usage is TRBJ2-3; D gene unclear. CDR3 length: 12 amino acids. With 5 bases removed from V and 4 bases from J, the gap between germline ends came to 7 bases. Germline CDR1 and CDR2: SEHNR and FQNEAQ (reference sequence). The CDR3 nucleotides read TGTGCCAGCAGCGCTAGACCAGATACGCAGTATTTT. This translates into CASSARPDTQYF.

The rearrangement links TRBV6-6 to TRBJ2-4; TRBD1 agrees at 10 bases. The germline CDR1 and CDR2 sequences are MNHNY and SVGAGI (reference sequence). The CDR3 is 14 residues long. V shed 5 bases, J shed 6 bases, and the junction held 4 bases outside the gene matches. The CDR3 protein is CASSSRDRGNIQYF. In DNA form, the CDR3 reads TGTGCCAGCAGTAGCCGGGACAGGGGAAACATTCAGTACTTC.

This rearrangement joins TRBV5-6 to TRBJ1-2; 9 bases align to TRBD1. J was trimmed by 8 bases and V by 2 bases; bases with no gene match: 7. The CDR3 sequence is 14 residues long. Germline lookup yields CDR1 SGHDT and CDR2 YYEEEE. CDR3 in amino acids: CASSFTGGLSGYTF. CDR3 DNA: TGTGCCAGCAGCTTTACAGGGGGCCTTAGCGGCTACACCTTC.

The gene calls are TRBV7-6 and TRBJ1-2; 7 nucleotides align to TRBD1. Germline V gene sequence: CDR1 SGHVS, CDR2 FNYEAQ. After removal of 1 base from V and 7 bases from J, the junction contained 3 bases not matched to a gene. The CDR3 is 13 residues long. The CDR3, as DNA: TGTGCCAGCAGCTTAGGGACAGGTTCTGGCTACACCTTC. It encodes CASSLGTGSGYTF.

For the CDR3, the DNA is TGTGCCAGCAGTTTCTCGGGACAGGGAATTGGGCCCCAGCATTTT. This codes for CASSFSGQGIGPQHF. This chain uses TRBV28 with TRBJ1-5, with 9 nucleotides matching TRBD1. The CDR3 has 15 amino acids. CDR1 is MDHEN, CDR2 SYDVKM, per germline. J was trimmed by 9 bases and V by 3 bases; bases with no gene match: 9.

About this clone itself: Other DNA sequences in this sample translate to the same CDR3. V and J are TRBV27 and TRBJ1-6; D is perhaps TRBD1 (5 bases). There are 16 residues in the CDR3. Germline V gene lookup returns CDR1 MNHEY and CDR2 SMNVEV (reference sequence). V lost 3 bases, J lost 4 bases, and 13 bases lay in between. In nucleotides, the CDR3 is TGTGCCAGCAGTTTTGACCCCAGGGTGTATAATTCACCCCTCCACTTT. It encodes CASSFDPRVYNSPLHF.

The rearrangement joins TRBV25-1 to TRBJ2-7, with D possibly matching TRBD2 (6 bases). With 7 bases removed from V and 2 bases from J, the gap between germline ends came to 15 bases. The CDR3 loop spans 14 amino acids. The germline CDR1 and CDR2 sequences are MGHDK and SYGVNS. The CDR3 DNA sequence: TGTGCCAGCAATGGAGGGGTAGGGACCTACGAGCAGTACTTC. Protein product: CASNGGVGTYEQYF.

The chain couples TRBV19 to TRBJ2-5; unclear D gene. This CDR3 has 13 residues. Germline assignment: CDR1 LNHDA and CDR2 SQIVND (reference sequence). The V and J ends lost 3 bases and 5 bases respectively, with 10 bases between them. CDR3 nucleotide sequence: TGTGCCAGTAGTATGTGGTCCGGGGAGACCCAGTACTTC. This codes for CASSMWSGETQYF.

The V gene is TRBV10-3, the J gene TRBJ1-3; weak D call: TRBD1 (5 bases). The CDR3 length is 14 residues. Trimming removed 6 bases at V and 0 bases at J, with 9 bases between. The germline V gene encodes CDR1 ENHRY and CDR2 SYGVKD. The CDR3 loop is CAIRDDSSGNTIYF. The DNA of the CDR3 is TGTGCCATCAGGGATGACAGCTCTGGAAACACCATATATTTT.

V gene TRBV5-1 combines with J gene TRBJ2-3; 10 bases fit TRBD2. Per germline, CDR1 SGHRS and CDR2 YFSETQ. CDR3 length: 17 residues. J was trimmed by 6 bases and V by 0 bases; bases with no gene match: 10. The CDR3 DNA is TGCGCCAGCAGCTTGGCCGCTAGCGGGGGCCAATGGGATACGCAGTATTTT. Its translation is CASSLAASGGQWDTQYF.

V is TRBV27 and J is TRBJ1-2; D gene ambiguous. Germline CDR1 is MNHEY and CDR2 is SMNVEV (reference sequence). CDR3 length: 15 residues. Trimming left V 7 bases short and J 4 bases short, with 19 bases between. Here the CDR3 DNA reads TGTGCCAGCAAAGGTAGGCCACCTGAGGCCTATGGCTACACCTTC. Translation: CASKGRPPEAYGYTF.

This clone is termed medium-sized. CDR3 nucleotide sequence: TGTGCCAGCAGGGCGGGACAGGGCTTCACTGAAGCTTTCTTT. This translates into CASRAGQGFTEAFF. The genes are TRBV6-1 and TRBJ1-1, with TRBD1 matching 9 bases. There are 14 residues in the CDR3. Trimming removed 6 bases from V and 4 bases from J; junction bases left unmatched: 6. Looked up from germline, CDR1 is MNHNS and CDR2 is SASEGT.

The chain employs TRBV6-1 and TRBJ1-3, with D possibly TRBD1 on 5 matching bases. Germline V gene lookup returns CDR1 MNHNS and CDR2 SASEGT. V lost 2 bases to trimming and J lost 2 bases, with 13 bases between them. The CDR3 runs 16 residues. The CDR3 protein is CASSELEDKTGNTIYF. DNA of the CDR3: TGTGCCAGCAGTGAACTCGAGGACAAGACTGGAAACACCATATATTTT.

CDR3 sequence reads: CASSDQIVQGAGNIQYF. In nucleotides, the CDR3 is TGTGCCAGCAGTGACCAAATCGTACAGGGGGCTGGAAACATTCAGTACTTC. The chain is built from TRBV6-1 and TRBJ2-4; TRBD1 aligns across 9 bases. Germline CDR1 MNHNS, CDR2 SASEGT. The CDR3 consists of 17 residues. Trimming at V came to 3 bases and at J to 6 bases, leaving 12 bases not matched to a gene.

The V call is TRBV18, the J call TRBJ1-4; weak D call: TRBD1 (5 bases). There are 13 residues in the CDR3. V was shortened by 3 bases and J by 5 bases, with 7 bases between the two germline ends. Germline V gene sequence: CDR1 KGHSH, CDR2 LQKENI. The CDR3 reads CASSPRQNEKLFF. In DNA form, the CDR3 reads TGTGCCAGCTCACCGAGACAGAATGAAAAACTGTTTTTT.

The chain combines TRBV29-1 with TRBJ2-2; a weak D match, TRBD2 (5 bases). Germline V gene data show CDR1 as SQVTM and CDR2 as ANQGSEA. The CDR3 is 13 amino acids. The V end was cut by 7 bases, the J end by 2 bases, with 11 bases between. In DNA form, the CDR3 reads TGCAGCGCTGTCGCGGGCAACACCGGGGAGCTGTTTTTT. Protein: CSAVAGNTGELFF.

The chain combines TRBV7-9 with TRBJ1-2, with TRBD1 identical over 7 bases. Germline CDR1 reads SEHNR; CDR2 reads FQNEAQ (reference sequence). CDR3 size: 12 residues. Unmatched junction bases numbered 5, after V lost 7 bases and J lost 6 bases. CDR3 region: CASILTGDGYTF. The CDR3 DNA reads as TGTGCCAGCATACTTACAGGGGATGGCTACACCTTC.

The V gene is TRBV11-2, the J gene TRBJ2-1, with 11 bases that match TRBD2. Looked up from germline, CDR1 is SGHAT and CDR2 is FQNNGV. Trimming took 0 bases from V and 7 from J; bases not matched to a gene: 11. The CDR3 is 18 residues long. Here the CDR3 reads CASSLEAGASGRINEQFF. CDR3 in DNA: TGTGCCAGCAGCTTAGAGGCCGGGGCTAGCGGGAGGATTAATGAGCAGTTCTTC.

The V gene is TRBV28, the J gene TRBJ2-5; 8 nucleotides agree with TRBD2. CDR3 length equals 20 residues. V shed 6 bases, J shed 1 base, and the junction held 22 bases outside the gene matches. Germline assignment: CDR1 MDHEN and CDR2 SYDVKM. The CDR3 region has the DNA TGTGCCAGCAGCGGGCCCCGAATCAAGCTGGTAGCGGGGCTCCAAGAGACCCAGTACTTC. This gives the protein CASSGPRIKLVAGLQETQYF.